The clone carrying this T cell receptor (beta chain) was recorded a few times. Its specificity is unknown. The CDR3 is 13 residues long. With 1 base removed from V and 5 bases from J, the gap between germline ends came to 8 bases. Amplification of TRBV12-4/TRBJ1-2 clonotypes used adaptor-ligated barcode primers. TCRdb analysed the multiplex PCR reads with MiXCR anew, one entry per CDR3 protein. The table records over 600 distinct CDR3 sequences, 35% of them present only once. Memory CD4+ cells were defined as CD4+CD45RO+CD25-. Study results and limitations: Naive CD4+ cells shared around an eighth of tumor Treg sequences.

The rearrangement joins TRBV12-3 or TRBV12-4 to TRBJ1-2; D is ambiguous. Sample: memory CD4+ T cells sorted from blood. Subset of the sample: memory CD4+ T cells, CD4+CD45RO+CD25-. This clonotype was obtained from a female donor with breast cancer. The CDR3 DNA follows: TGTGCCAGCAGTTTAGACCCATCATATGGCTACACCTTC. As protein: CASSLDPSYGYTF.